Listed here is a single T cell receptor beta chain. No antigen is known for it. The CDR3 is 13 amino acids. With 4 bases removed from V and 1 base from J, the gap between germline ends came to 8 bases. The germline gives CDR1 MRHNA, CDR2 SNTAGT. The data belong to a study of cytomegalovirus exposure and HLA in healthy donors. Regarding the study as a whole: Presence/absence analyses assumed roughly uniform sequencing depth across donors. 16,951 TCR beta sequences were associated with HLA alleles at 0.05 false discovery rate in a later analysis.

The study ran its PCR with 60 Vbeta and 13 Jbeta primers. TCRdb's table, derived via immunoSEQ multiplex PCR, lists solely in-frame clones and lacks some. The table includes approximately 250,000 clones, about 88% detected once. This TCR derives from a girl aged 2 to 10 in good health and CMV-seronegative. This chain uses TRBV6-4 with TRBJ2-7; D is perhaps TRBD1 (6 bases). The sequenced material came from PBMCs. Here the CDR3 reads CASSGQASYEQYF. The CDR3 coding sequence is TGTGCCAGCAGTGGACAGGCGTCCTACGAGCAGTACTTC.